These 27 T cell receptor beta chains share one sample of origin, sequenced in a study of blood T cell repertoires in COVID-19. Libraries were prepared by immunoSEQ multiplex PCR; TCRdb keeps only in-frame clonotypes and omits some of them. This sample has roughly 250,000 clones; 75% to 85% occur once, and the top ten carry just under 7.5%. Sequences were obtained from peripheral blood. The receptors here all came from a woman aged 50 to 60 with acute or convalescent COVID-19.

The chain joins TRBV5-1 to TRBJ1-5; D is uncertain. The length of the CDR3 is 14 residues. Trimming cost V 0 bases and J 7 bases, with 11 bases left between them. Looked up from germline, CDR1 is SGHRS and CDR2 is YFSETQ. The CDR3 region is CASSLEGSGQPQHF. In DNA, the CDR3 is TGCGCCAGCAGCTTGGAAGGCTCAGGACAGCCCCAGCATTTT. Together with reference TRBV5-1 and TRBJ1-5, the CDR3 gives the full variable domain: KAGVTQTPRYLIKTRGQQVTLSCSPISGHRSVSWYQQTPGQGLQFLFEYFSETQRNKGNFPGRFSGRQFSNSRSEMNVSTLELGDSALYLCASSLEGSGQPQHFGDGTRLSIL.

J is TRBJ2-7 and V is TRBV7-2, with 13 bases fitting TRBD2. CDR1 and CDR2 from the germline V gene are SGHTA and FQGNSA. The CDR3 is 14 amino acids. V shed 6 bases, J shed 7 bases, and the junction held 6 bases outside the gene matches. DNA for the CDR3: TGTGCCAGCAGTCGGACTAGCGGGGGTAGGGAGCAGTACTTC. Protein: CASSRTSGGREQYF.

The chain employs TRBV7-2 and TRBJ2-5; D gene unclear. The CDR3 spans 13 residues. Trimming left V 4 bases short and J 7 bases short, with 13 bases between. CDR1 is SGHTA, CDR2 FQGNSA, per germline. The CDR3 spells CASSSFTAGTQYF. The DNA for the CDR3 is TGTGCCAGCAGCTCTTTTACAGCCGGGACCCAGTACTTC.

Only one count was recorded for this clone. The chain has TRBV7-2 and TRBJ1-2; D may be TRBD1 (6 bases). V was pared by 3 bases and J by 4 bases, with 12 bases between. There are 14 residues in the CDR3. The germline gives CDR1 SGHTA, CDR2 FQGNSA. The CDR3: CASSFQGSSYGYTF. For the CDR3, the DNA is TGTGCCAGCAGCTTTCAGGGGTCGAGCTATGGCTACACCTTC.

The chain is built from TRBV5-1 and TRBJ2-5; possibly TRBD1 for D (6 bases). The V end lost 0 bases, the J end lost 4 bases, and 16 bases lay between the germline ends. The length of the CDR3 is 16 residues. The V gene's germline CDR1 is SGHRS and CDR2 YFSETQ. CDR3 bases: TGCGCCAGCAGCTTGGACAGGGCGGTTGGGGGAGAGACCCAGTACTTC. The encoded protein is CASSLDRAVGGETQYF.

J is TRBJ2-3 and V is TRBV2; 14 positions match TRBD2. V gave up 2 bases and J gave up 1 base; unmatched junction bases: 2. CDR1 SNHLY and CDR2 FYNNEI come from the germline V gene. The CDR3 sequence is 17 residues long. The DNA of the CDR3 is TGTGCCAGCAGTGAAACGGGACTAGCGGGAGGCACAGATACGCAGTATTTT. This encodes CASSETGLAGGTDTQYF.

The gene calls are TRBV24-1 and TRBJ2-4, with D perhaps TRBD1 (6 bases). Germline V gives CDR1 KGHDR, CDR2 SFDVKD. V was pared by 4 bases and J by 5 bases, with 11 bases between. CDR3 size: 14 residues. CDR3 in amino acids: CATSDPTGQNIQYF. DNA for the CDR3: TGTGCCACCAGTGACCCCACAGGGCAAAACATTCAGTACTTC.

This clone was counted a single time. The chain employs TRBV3-1 (or the pseudogene TRBV3-2) and TRBJ2-6, with D hard to call. Trimming shortened V by 8 bases and J by 0 bases, and 8 bases separated the two germline ends. The germline CDR1 and CDR2 sequences are LGHDT and YNNKEL (reference sequence). The CDR3 is 14 residues long. The CDR3 spells CASLLSSGANVLTF. The CDR3 coding sequence is TGTGCCAGCCTGTTGTCCTCTGGGGCCAACGTCCTGACTTTC.

The V call is TRBV12-3 or TRBV12-4, the J call TRBJ1-1; D is unresolved. V lost 6 bases to trimming and J lost 1 base, with 9 bases between them. The CDR3 length is 13 residues. CDR3 loop: CASSIGENTEAFF. In nucleotides, the CDR3 is TGTGCCAGCAGCATCGGGGAGAACACTGAAGCTTTCTTT.

V usage is TRBV28 and J usage is TRBJ1-2; tentative D call: TRBD1 (6 bases). Germline-derived CDR1 and CDR2 are MDHEN and SYDVKM. The V end was cut by 6 bases, the J end by 0 bases, with 14 bases between. The CDR3 is 15 amino acids. CDR3 sequence reads: CASRPTGTTNYGYTF. The CDR3 bases are TGTGCCAGCAGACCCACCGGGACAACTAACTATGGCTACACCTTC.

This clone was counted between two and nine times. The chain links TRBV24-1 to TRBJ2-2, with 7 bases identical to TRBD2. The junction had 4 bases not matched to a gene; V was cut back by 3 bases and J by 4 bases. CDR3 length: 15 residues. Germline V gene lookup returns CDR1 KGHDR and CDR2 SFDVKD. The CDR3: CATSDETGGTGELFF. The DNA of the CDR3 is TGTGCCACCAGTGATGAGACGGGAGGCACCGGGGAGCTGTTTTTT.

V is TRBV6-5 and J is TRBJ2-2, with 7 bases that match TRBD1. The CDR3 extends over 16 amino acids. Germline trimming cut 2 bases from V and 2 bases from J; bases unmatched to any gene: 5. CDR1 is MNHEY, CDR2 SVGAGI, per germline. The CDR3, as DNA: TGTGCCAGCAGTTACGTCGGGACAGACAACACCGGGGAGCTGTTTTTT. This encodes CASSYVGTDNTGELFF.

The V call is TRBV27, the J call TRBJ1-2, with TRBD1 matching over 7 bases. V shed 4 bases and J 4 bases; nucleotides not matched to a gene: 6. CDR3 length equals 14 residues. Germline CDR1 and CDR2: MNHEY and SMNVEV (reference sequence). The CDR3 is CASSSRGRGYGYTF. The DNA of the CDR3 is TGTGCCAGCAGTTCGAGGGGGCGCGGCTATGGCTACACCTTC.

The chain carries TRBV5-4 and TRBJ2-1; D is possibly TRBD2 (5 bases). Germline loops: CDR1 SGHNT, CDR2 YYREEE (reference sequence). This CDR3 region has 12 residues. Trimming removed 1 base from V and 11 bases from J, with 10 bases in between. The DNA for the CDR3 is TGTGCCAGCAGCTTGAGCGGCCCACAGCAGTTCTTC. Its translation: CASSLSGPQQFF. Full variable domain (remainder filled in from reference TRBV5-4 and TRBJ2-1): ETGVTQSPTHLIKTRGQQVTLRCSSQSGHNTVSWYQQALGQGPQFIFQYYREEENGRGNFPPRFSGLQFPNYSSELNVNALELDDSALYLCASSLSGPQQFFGPGTRLTVL.

Only a few counts were recorded for this clone. The gene calls are TRBV29-1 and TRBJ1-1; 11 positions agree with TRBD1. Losses at the gene ends were 4 bases for V and 4 bases for J; bases not matched to a gene: 8. Germline V gives CDR1 SQVTM, CDR2 ANQGSEA. The CDR3 extends over 15 amino acids. The CDR3 DNA sequence: TGCAGCGTTGTTAAGACCGGGACAGGGGGCACTGAAGCTTTCTTT. It specifies CSVVKTGTGGTEAFF.

The chain recombines TRBV19 with TRBJ2-1; D gene ambiguous. Deletions cut 5 bases from V and 9 bases from J, with 20 bases between. The CDR3 spans 15 residues. From germline, CDR1 is LNHDA and CDR2 SQIVND (reference sequence). The CDR3 reads CASSPSVILKIEQFF. The CDR3 DNA is TGTGCCAGTAGTCCCAGCGTAATACTAAAAATTGAGCAGTTCTTC.

The V and J genes are TRBV28 and TRBJ2-7; tentative D call: TRBD2 (5 bases). This CDR3 has 17 amino acids. Germline CDR1 MDHEN, CDR2 SYDVKM. The V end was cut by 10 bases, the J end by 7 bases, with 32 bases between. The CDR3, as DNA: TGTGCCACCCGACACCACCTATCATTCAGAGGGTTCGCTGAGCAGTACTTC. As protein: CATRHHLSFRGFAEQYF.

The chain links TRBV28 to TRBJ1-2; maybe TRBD1 (5 bases). Looked up from germline, CDR1 is MDHEN and CDR2 is SYDVKM. V was cut by 2 bases and J by 8 bases, with 15 bases left in between. This CDR3 region has 14 residues. The CDR3 sequence is CASSLPPRGTGYTF. CDR3 sequence (DNA): TGTGCCAGCAGTTTACCTCCAAGGGGTACGGGCTACACCTTC.

This sequence joins TRBV6-5 and TRBJ1-4; weak D call: TRBD1 (5 bases). The V gene lost 6 bases and the J gene lost 4 bases, with 12 bases spanning the gap. There are 14 residues in the CDR3. Germline V lookup: CDR1 MNHEY, CDR2 SVGAGI. CDR3 in DNA: TGTGCCAGCAGCCCGACAGCTTTTAATGAAAAACTGTTTTTT. Translating it yields CASSPTAFNEKLFF.

This clone has a handful of counts. V gene TRBV9 combines with J gene TRBJ1-1, with TRBD1 as a possible D gene (5 bases). The V and J ends lost 1 base and 10 bases respectively, with 20 bases between them. Germline CDR1 SGDLS, CDR2 YYNGEE. This CDR3 has 15 residues. The CDR3 reads CASSVLMDGRDGAFF. The CDR3 region has the DNA TGTGCCAGCAGCGTACTCATGGACGGGCGGGACGGAGCTTTCTTT.

The chain joins TRBV11-3 to TRBJ2-3, with 10 bases fitting TRBD1. Trimming took 3 bases from V and 4 from J; bases not matched to a gene: 4. This CDR3 has 15 amino acids. Germline V lookup: CDR1 SGHNT, CDR2 YENEEA. As DNA, the CDR3 is TGTGCCAGCAGCTTTAGAGGGACAGGGGCAGATACGCAGTATTTT. It yields the protein CASSFRGTGADTQYF.

This clone has just one count. CDR3 region: CASSPQGSSSGNTIYF. The DNA for the CDR3 is TGTGCCAGCTCACCACAGGGGTCGAGCTCTGGAAACACCATATATTTT. This sequence joins TRBV18 and TRBJ1-3; TRBD1 might be the D (5 bases). Trimming pared 1 base from V and 0 bases from J, leaving 10 bases between. Germline V gene data show CDR1 as KGHSH and CDR2 as LQKENI. This CDR3 spans 16 amino acids.

V usage is TRBV7-2 and J usage is TRBJ1-2, with no clear D. CDR1 and CDR2 from the germline V gene are SGHTA and FQGNSA. With 6 bases removed from V and 2 bases from J, the gap between germline ends came to 13 bases. The CDR3 length is 14 residues. The CDR3 sequence is CASSRQGTNYGYTF. CDR3 coding DNA: TGTGCCAGCAGTCGACAAGGAACAAACTATGGCTACACCTTC.

The chain employs TRBV29-1 and TRBJ1-1; the D gene is possibly TRBD1 (5 bases). Germline lookup yields CDR1 SQVTM and CDR2 ANQGSEA. CDR3 length: 13 amino acids. Trimming stripped 5 bases from V and 0 bases from J, with 10 bases between. The CDR3 region is CSVSGNLNTEAFF. CDR3 sequence (DNA): TGCAGCGTTTCAGGGAATTTGAACACTGAAGCTTTCTTT.

The chain has TRBV4-3 and TRBJ1-1, with 10 bases aligning to TRBD1. The CDR3 is 17 residues long. Germline V CDR1 and CDR2: LGHNA, YSLEER. The V segment lost 0 bases and the J segment 0 bases; nucleotides outside the gene matches: 4. This chain's CDR3 is CASSQDSGTGVNTEAFF. CDR3 bases: TGCGCCAGCAGCCAAGATTCCGGGACAGGGGTGAACACTGAAGCTTTCTTT.

The CDR3 here is CASSPSLGGDAYNEQFF. The CDR3 nucleotides are TGCGCCAGCAGCCCGTCACTCGGGGGGGACGCCTACAATGAGCAGTTCTTC. V and J are TRBV4-1 and TRBJ2-1; 8 bases line up with TRBD2. The germline CDR1 and CDR2 sequences are MGHRA and YSYEKL. CDR3 length: 17 amino acids. V gave up 4 bases and J gave up 2 bases; unmatched junction bases: 10.

This clone was seen once. Here the CDR3 reads CSVRTHEHNSPLHF. The CDR3 DNA reads as TGCAGCGTGCGGACACATGAACATAATTCACCCCTCCACTTT. V and J are TRBV29-1 and TRBJ1-6, with D possibly being TRBD1 (5 bases). The germline V gene has CDR1 SQVTM and CDR2 ANQGSEA. V dropped 6 bases and J dropped 5 bases, with 14 bases sitting between them. The CDR3 runs to 14 residues.